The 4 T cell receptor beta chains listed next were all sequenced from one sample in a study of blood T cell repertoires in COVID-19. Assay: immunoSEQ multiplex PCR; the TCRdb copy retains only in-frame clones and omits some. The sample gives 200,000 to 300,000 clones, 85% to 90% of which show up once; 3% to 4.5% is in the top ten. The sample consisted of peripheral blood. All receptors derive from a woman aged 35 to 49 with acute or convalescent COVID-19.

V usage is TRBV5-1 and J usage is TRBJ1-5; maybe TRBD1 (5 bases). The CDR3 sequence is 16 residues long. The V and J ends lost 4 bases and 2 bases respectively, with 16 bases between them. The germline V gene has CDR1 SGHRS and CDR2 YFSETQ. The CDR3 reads CASSQGLSEGNQPQHF. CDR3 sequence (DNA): TGCGCCAGCAGCCAGGGACTCTCCGAGGGCAATCAGCCCCAGCATTTT.

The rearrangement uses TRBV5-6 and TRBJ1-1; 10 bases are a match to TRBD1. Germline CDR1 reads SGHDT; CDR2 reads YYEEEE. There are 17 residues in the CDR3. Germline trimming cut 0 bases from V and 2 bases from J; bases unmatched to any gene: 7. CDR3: CASSLAGTGAPNTEAFF. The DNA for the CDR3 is TGTGCCAGCAGCTTGGCTGGGACAGGGGCCCCCAACACTGAAGCTTTCTTT.

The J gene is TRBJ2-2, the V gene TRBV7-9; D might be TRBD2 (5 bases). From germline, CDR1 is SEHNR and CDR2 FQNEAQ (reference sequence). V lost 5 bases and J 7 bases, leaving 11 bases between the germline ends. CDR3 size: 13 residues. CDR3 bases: TGTGCCAGCAGCCCCTCGGCGGGCGGGGAGCTGTTTTTT. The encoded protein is CASSPSAGGELFF.

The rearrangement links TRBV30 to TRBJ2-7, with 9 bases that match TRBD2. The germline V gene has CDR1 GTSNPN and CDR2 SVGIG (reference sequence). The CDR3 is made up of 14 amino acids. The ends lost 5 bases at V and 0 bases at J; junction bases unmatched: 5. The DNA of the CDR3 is TGTGCCTGGGCGCGGGGGGGGAGCTCCTACGAGCAGTACGTC. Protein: CAWARGGSSYEQYV.